The rows below give T cell receptor beta chains drawn from one sample of a study of cytomegalovirus exposure and HLA in healthy donors. This table comes from immunoSEQ multiplex PCR, and its TCRdb copy is limited to in-frame clones, with some not included. The sample carries 200,000 to 250,000 clones, about 70% recorded once. Sequencing input: PBMCs. These receptors were obtained from a man aged 40-49 years in good health and CMV-seropositive. Each CDR3 is given without its conserved first and last residue. The D gene is left open where the match is weak.

V,D,length,CDR3
TRBV10-1,TRBD1,14,ASRILTGTGDQPQH
TRBV4-2,.,10,ASSQETNEQF
TRBV7-9,.,10,ASGRDNQPQH
TRBV5-6,.,10,ASSSYQETQY
TRBV4-2,.,14,ASSQDIADMSDGYT
TRBV6-4,.,14,ASSDSGDTSTDTQY
TRBV6-6,.,9,ASDGGTEAF
TRBV7-9,TRBD1,12,ASSQNRGQYEQY
TRBV6-6,.,13,ASSLYGVGTDTQY
TRBV14,.,12,ASSQAGSSTEAF
TRBV6-1,TRBD1,12,ASRLTGGQGEQY
TRBV27,TRBD1,13,ATRFDGTAYNEQF
TRBV5-6,.,11,ASSNTANTEAF
TRBV5-4,.,12,ASSFSTGNTEAF
TRBV6-5,.,11,ASSATANYGYT
TRBV7-3,TRBD1,15,ASSSSPGQGRQETQY
TRBV9,.,13,ASSAPSGMGNEQF
TRBV6-6,TRBD1,11,ASSPGQDTEAF
TRBV5-6,.,12,ASSPYDRNTEAF
TRBV19,.,12,ASSTQTSPDTQY
TRBV13,TRBD1,13,ASSPGTGAVGELF
TRBV11-2,TRBD1,13,ASSPDRGALNEQF
TRBV6-1,.,13,ASSESGYGANVLT
TRBV7-9,.,12,ASSPTTAKNIQY
TRBV28,TRBD2,12,ASRPPGLAATQY
TRBV6-1,.,14,ASSAGNRARNTEAF
TRBV7-3,.,16,ASSVGVRRGPSYNEQF
TRBV10-3,.,12,AITARAQNTEAF
TRBV2,.,12,ASTPRFTGNTIY
TRBV6-1,.,13,ASSEALLTAYEQY
TRBV5-5,.,12,ASSFRDTPYEQY
TRBV7-2,.,15,VSSLAWQGGANTEAF
TRBV5-1,TRBD1,14,ASGPGQGASGYGYT
TRBV7-9,.,10,ASSSGKEKLF
TRBV29-1,.,13,SLARDSGSYNEQF
TRBV5-5,.,13,ASSLVSSLAYGYT
TRBV9,.,16,ASSVLPGGGGITDTQY
TRBV7-9,.,13,ASSPLAGLVTEAF
TRBV7-2,.,10,ASSLGPVEQY
TRBV28,.,13,ASSSGGSGNQPQH
TRBV4-2,.,12,ASSQELLAAEQF
TRBV10-3,.,13,AISETGSYNSPLH
TRBV2,.,13,ASSLDRHPTGELF
TRBV23-1,.,11,ASSHRTQYEQY
TRBV19,.,12,ASSSPGRDQPQH
TRBV5-1,TRBD1,13,ASSLEGARGNTIY
TRBV11-3,.,10,ASSLDQEEQF
TRBV18,.,13,ASSPVGGKDQPQH
TRBV19,TRBD1,13,ASSLGTGRREKLF
TRBV2,TRBD2,12,ASSETSGYYEQY
TRBV5-1,.,14,ASSTGGGRGNTEAF
TRBV2,.,10,ANAGQRNEQF
TRBV7-2,TRBD1,12,ASGLQDRVETQY
TRBV11-2,.,12,ASSSSTGPTEAF
TRBV5-1,TRBD1,12,ASGQGGVYNEQF